This T cell receptor beta chain was recorded in a study of response to subunit inactivated influenza vaccine. Comments on this clonotype: Its antigen is not identified.

Germline V CDR1 and CDR2: SGHRS, YFSETQ. The CDR3 totals 15 residues. Trimming shortened V by 9 bases and J by 5 bases, and 18 bases separated the two germline ends. The study, taken as a whole, reports: It was suggested by the authors that few new T cells are recruited by each seasonal influenza vaccination.

TCRdb ran MiXCR on the RT-PCR reads and lists one entry per CDR3 protein. The sample shows approximately 490,000 distinct CDR3 sequences, roughly 7.6% of them seen only once. This TCR was recovered from a man aged 50-75 years who received an inactivated influenza vaccine. The V gene is TRBV5-1, the J gene TRBJ1-6, with a possible D match to TRBD1 (5 bases). The source was PBMCs from blood, collected approximately 25 months after vaccination. CDR3 sequence (DNA): TGCGCCAAAGCGGGTACGGGACCGAATAATTCACCCCTCCACTTT. It specifies CAKAGTGPNNSPLHF.